The text below deals with one TCR beta chain. The data belong to a study of blood T cell repertoires in COVID-19. Overall study: Both acute and convalescent COVID-19 samples were obtained from the United States, Italy and Spain. T cells, B-cell-depleted T cells, or PBMCs supplied cDNA or gDNA.

Losses at the gene ends were 2 bases for V and 3 bases for J; bases not matched to a gene: 5. There are 14 residues in the CDR3. Germline V gene lookup returns CDR1 SGHDT and CDR2 YYEEEE. Per the authors' pipeline: Reference gene primers were amplified, and this amplification served to estimate nucleated cell counts. Sequencing used immunoSEQ multiplex PCR; TCRdb keeps in-frame clones, though not all of them. Clonal size and the V and J genes are those of that table, whereas D and trimming came from the DNA. The repertoire holds nearly 200,000 clones, with 80% to 90% as singletons. This sequence originates from a woman aged 70 to 79 with acute or convalescent COVID-19. The specimen sequenced was peripheral blood. The chain carries TRBV5-6 and TRBJ2-7; 7 bases are a match to TRBD2. CDR3 residues: CASSLGLADYEQYF. In nucleotides, the CDR3 is TGTGCCAGCAGCTTAGGGCTAGCGGACTACGAGCAGTACTTC.